This TCR beta chain was identified in a study of neoadjuvant nivolumab and ipilimumab in lung cancer. Study information: The combination arm added day-1 ipilimumab 1 mg/kg to nivolumab 3 mg/kg on days 1, 15, 29. Study conclusions and caveats: Resected tumors had greater TCR richness and clonality than uninvolved lung. TCR sequencing covered a small number of samples. Higher pretherapy blood TCR richness went with higher resected-tumor richness.

Germline CDR1 MGHRA, CDR2 YSYEKL. This CDR3 has 16 residues. V trimming: 0 bases; J trimming: 4 bases; junction bases outside the gene matches: 6. About this clone itself: What it binds is not known.

The repertoire was sequenced with immunoSEQ multiplex PCR; TCRdb's copy has only in-frame clones and lacks some. The repertoire holds over 10,000 clones, approximately 96% seen once, with about 2.5% in the top ten. The chain combines TRBV4-1 with TRBJ2-1; 7 bases align to TRBD2. The sequence came from an adult with non-small cell lung cancer. The material was peripheral blood, obtained after neoadjuvant nivolumab, alone or with ipilimumab, at or shortly before surgery. The CDR3 protein is CASSQEGTNVYNEQFF. The DNA of the CDR3 is TGCGCCAGCAGCCAAGAAGGGACTAACGTTTACAATGAGCAGTTCTTC.